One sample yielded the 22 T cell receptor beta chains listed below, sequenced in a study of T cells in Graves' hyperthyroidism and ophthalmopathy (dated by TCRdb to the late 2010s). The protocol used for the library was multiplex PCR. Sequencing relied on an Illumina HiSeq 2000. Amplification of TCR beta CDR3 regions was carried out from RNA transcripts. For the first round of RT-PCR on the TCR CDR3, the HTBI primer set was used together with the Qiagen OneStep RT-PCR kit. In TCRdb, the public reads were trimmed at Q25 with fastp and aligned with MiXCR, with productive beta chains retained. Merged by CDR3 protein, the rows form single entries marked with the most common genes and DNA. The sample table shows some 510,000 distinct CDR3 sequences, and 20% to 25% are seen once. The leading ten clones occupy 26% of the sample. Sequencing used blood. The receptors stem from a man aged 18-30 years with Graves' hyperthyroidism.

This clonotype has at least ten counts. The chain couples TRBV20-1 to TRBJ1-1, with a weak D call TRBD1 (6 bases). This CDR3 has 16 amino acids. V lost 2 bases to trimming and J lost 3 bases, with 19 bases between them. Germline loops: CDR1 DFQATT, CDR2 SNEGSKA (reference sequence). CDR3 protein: CSARRGWGGGDTEAFF. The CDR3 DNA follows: TGCAGTGCTAGACGAGGTTGGGGGGGCGGGGACACTGAAGCTTTCTTT.

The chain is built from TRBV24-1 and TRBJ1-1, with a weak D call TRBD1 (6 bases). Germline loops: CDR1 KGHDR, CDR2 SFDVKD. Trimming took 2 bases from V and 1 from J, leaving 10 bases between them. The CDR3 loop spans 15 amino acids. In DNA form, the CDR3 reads TGTGCCACCAGTGATTCCCAGGGGAGGAACACTGAAGCTTTCTTT. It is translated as CATSDSQGRNTEAFF.

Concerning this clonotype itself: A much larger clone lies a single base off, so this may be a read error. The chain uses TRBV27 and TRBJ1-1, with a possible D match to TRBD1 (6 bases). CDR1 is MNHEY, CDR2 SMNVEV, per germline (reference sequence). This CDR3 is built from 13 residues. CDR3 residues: CASSLEAGQGPRF. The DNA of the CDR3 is TGTGCCAGCAGTTTAGAAGCGGGCCAGGGGCCCCGGTTT.

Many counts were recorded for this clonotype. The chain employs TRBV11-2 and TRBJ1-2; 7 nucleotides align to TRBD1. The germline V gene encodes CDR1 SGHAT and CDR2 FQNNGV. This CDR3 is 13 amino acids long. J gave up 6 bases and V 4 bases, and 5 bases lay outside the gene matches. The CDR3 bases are TGTGCCAGCAGCTCCTACAGGGGAGATGGCTACACCTTC. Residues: CASSSYRGDGYTF.

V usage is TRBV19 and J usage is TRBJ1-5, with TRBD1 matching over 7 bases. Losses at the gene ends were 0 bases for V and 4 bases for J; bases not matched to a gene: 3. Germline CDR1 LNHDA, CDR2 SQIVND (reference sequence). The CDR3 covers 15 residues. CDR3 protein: CASSIEGQINQPQHF. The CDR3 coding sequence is TGTGCCAGTAGTATAGAGGGACAGATTAATCAGCCCCAGCATTTT.

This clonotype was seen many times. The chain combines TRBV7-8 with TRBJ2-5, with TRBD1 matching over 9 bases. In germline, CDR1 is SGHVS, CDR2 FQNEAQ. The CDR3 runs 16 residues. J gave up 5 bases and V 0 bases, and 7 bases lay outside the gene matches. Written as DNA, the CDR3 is TGTGCCAGCAGCTTAGCCGGGACAGGGTCCGGCGAGACCCAGTACTTC. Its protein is CASSLAGTGSGETQYF.

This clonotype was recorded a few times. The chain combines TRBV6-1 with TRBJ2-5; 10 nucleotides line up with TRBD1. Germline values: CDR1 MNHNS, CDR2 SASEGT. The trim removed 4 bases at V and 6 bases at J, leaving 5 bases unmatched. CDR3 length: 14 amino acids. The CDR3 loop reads CASSVGQGMQTQYF. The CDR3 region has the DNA TGTGCCAGCAGTGTGGGACAGGGGATGCAGACCCAGTACTTC.

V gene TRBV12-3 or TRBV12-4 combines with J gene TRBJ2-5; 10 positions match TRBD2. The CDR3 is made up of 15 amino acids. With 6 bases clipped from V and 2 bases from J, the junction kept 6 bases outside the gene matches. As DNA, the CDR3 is TGTGCCAGCAGCACCAGGACTAGCGGACAAGAGACCCAGTACTTC. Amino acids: CASSTRTSGQETQYF.

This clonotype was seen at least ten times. DNA of the CDR3: TGTGCCAGTAGTATGGGGACAGGGGCCTCCTACGAGCAGTACTTC. As protein: CASSMGTGASYEQYF. The chain carries TRBV19 and TRBJ2-7, with 10 bases lining up with TRBD1. The CDR3 is 15 amino acids. The V gene end was trimmed by 3 bases and the J gene end by 0 bases; junction bases not matched to a gene: 2. Germline V gene lookup returns CDR1 LNHDA and CDR2 SQIVND (reference sequence).

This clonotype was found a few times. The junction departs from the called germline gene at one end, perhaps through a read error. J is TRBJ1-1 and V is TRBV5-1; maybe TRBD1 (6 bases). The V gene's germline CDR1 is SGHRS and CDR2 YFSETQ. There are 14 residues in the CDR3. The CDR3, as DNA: TGCGCCAGCAGCCCTACAGGGATGAACACTGAAGCTCTCTTT. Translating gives CASSPTGMNTEALF.

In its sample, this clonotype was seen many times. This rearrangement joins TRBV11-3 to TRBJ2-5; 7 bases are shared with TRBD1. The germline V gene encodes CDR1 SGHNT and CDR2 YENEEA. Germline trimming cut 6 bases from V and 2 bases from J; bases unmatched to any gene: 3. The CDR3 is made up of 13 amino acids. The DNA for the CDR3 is TGTGCCAGCAGATTGGGACAGCAAGAGACCCAGTACTTC. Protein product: CASRLGQQETQYF.

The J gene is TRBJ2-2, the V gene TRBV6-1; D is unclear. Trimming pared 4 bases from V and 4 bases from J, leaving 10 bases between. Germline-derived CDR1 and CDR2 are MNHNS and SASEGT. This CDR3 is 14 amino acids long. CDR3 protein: CASSGTKGTGELFF. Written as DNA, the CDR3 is TGTGCCAGCAGTGGTACCAAAGGCACCGGGGAGCTGTTTTTT.

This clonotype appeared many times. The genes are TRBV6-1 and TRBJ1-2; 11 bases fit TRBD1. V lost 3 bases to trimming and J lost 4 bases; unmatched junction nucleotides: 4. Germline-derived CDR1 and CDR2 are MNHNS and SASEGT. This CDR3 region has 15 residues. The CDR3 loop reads CASSDGQGATYGYTF. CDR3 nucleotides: TGTGCCAGCAGTGATGGACAGGGGGCGACCTATGGCTACACCTTC.

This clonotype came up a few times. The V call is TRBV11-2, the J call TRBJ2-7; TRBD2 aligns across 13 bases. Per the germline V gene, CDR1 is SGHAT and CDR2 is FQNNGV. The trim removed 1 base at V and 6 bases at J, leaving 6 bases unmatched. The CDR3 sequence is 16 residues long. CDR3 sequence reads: CASSLGLAGGLGEQYF. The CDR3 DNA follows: TGTGCCAGCAGCTTAGGACTAGCGGGAGGCCTGGGCGAGCAGTACTTC.

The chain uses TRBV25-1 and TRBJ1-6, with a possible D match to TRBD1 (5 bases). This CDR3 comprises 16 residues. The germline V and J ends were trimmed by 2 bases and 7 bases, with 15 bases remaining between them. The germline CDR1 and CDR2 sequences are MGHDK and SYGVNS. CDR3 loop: CASSEMRGDSNSPLHF. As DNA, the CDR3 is TGTGCCAGCAGTGAAATGAGAGGGGATAGCAATTCACCCCTCCACTTT.

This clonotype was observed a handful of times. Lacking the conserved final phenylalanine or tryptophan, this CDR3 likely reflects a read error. The chain's CDR3 is CASSLVAGWQETQYS. The CDR3 DNA reads TGTGCCAGCAGCTTAGTAGCCGGGTGGCAAGAGACCCAGTACTCC. V gene TRBV7-9 combines with J gene TRBJ2-5; D ambiguous. Germline CDR1 and CDR2: SEHNR and FQNEAQ (reference sequence). The CDR3 runs 15 residues. Trimming took off 1 base at V and 2 bases at J, with 11 bases between the two ends.

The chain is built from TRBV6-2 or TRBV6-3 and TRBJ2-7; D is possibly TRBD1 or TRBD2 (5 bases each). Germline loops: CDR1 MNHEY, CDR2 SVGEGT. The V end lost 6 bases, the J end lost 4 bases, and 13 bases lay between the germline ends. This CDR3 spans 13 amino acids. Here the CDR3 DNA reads TGTGCCAGCAGGCAGGGACCAGCATACGAGCAGTACTTC. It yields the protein CASRQGPAYEQYF.

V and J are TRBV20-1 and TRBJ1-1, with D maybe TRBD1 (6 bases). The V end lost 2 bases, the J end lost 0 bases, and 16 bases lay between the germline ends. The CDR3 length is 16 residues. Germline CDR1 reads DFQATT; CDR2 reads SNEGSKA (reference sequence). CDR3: CSARMGTPSMNTEAFF. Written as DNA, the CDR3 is TGCAGTGCTAGAATGGGGACACCTAGTATGAACACTGAAGCTTTCTTT.

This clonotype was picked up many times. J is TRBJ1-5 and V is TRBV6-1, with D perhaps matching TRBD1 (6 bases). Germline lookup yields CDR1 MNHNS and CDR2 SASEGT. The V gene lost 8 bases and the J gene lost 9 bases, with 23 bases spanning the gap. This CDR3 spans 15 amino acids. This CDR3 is CASLQSSGARGPQHF. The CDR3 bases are TGTGCCAGCCTCCAATCTTCAGGGGCGAGAGGGCCCCAGCATTTT.

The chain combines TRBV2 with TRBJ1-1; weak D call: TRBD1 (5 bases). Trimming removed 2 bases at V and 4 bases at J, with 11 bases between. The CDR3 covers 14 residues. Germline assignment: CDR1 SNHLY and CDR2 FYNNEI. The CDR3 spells CASSERTGGTEAFF. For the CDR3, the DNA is TGTGCCAGCAGTGAAAGAACCGGGGGCACTGAAGCTTTCTTT.

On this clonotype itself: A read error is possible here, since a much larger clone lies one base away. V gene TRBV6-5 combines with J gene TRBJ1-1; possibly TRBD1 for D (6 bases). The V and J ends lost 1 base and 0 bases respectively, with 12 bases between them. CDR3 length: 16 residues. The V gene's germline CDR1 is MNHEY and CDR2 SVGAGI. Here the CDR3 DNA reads TGTGCCAGCAGTTACTACAGGGCCTCCATGAACACTGAAGCTTTCTTT. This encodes CASSYYRASMNTEAFF.

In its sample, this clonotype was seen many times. The CDR3 here is CASSFGGLISYEQYF. CDR3 in DNA: TGCGCCAGCAGCTTTGGCGGCCTCATTTCCTACGAGCAGTACTTC. The V gene is TRBV5-1, the J gene TRBJ2-7; unclear D gene. V was pared by 2 bases and J by 1 base, with 13 bases between. There are 15 residues in the CDR3. Germline CDR1 is SGHRS and CDR2 is YFSETQ.